This TCR beta chain is drawn from a study of blood T cell repertoires in COVID-19. Profiling relied on immunoSEQ multiplex PCR, and the TCRdb table lists in-frame clones only, not all of them. This table holds about 240,000 clones, over 75% found once. The sequenced sample was peripheral blood. This TCR came from a man younger than 45 who had recovered from COVID-19.

CDR3 amino acids: CARQVNYGYTF. The DNA of the CDR3 is TGTGCCAGACAGGTAAACTATGGCTACACCTTC. V usage is TRBV19 and J usage is TRBJ1-2, with D maybe TRBD1 (5 bases). The germline V gene encodes CDR1 LNHDA and CDR2 SQIVND (reference sequence). Between the trimmed V and J ends, which lost 9 bases and 2 bases, there was a span of 7 bases. This CDR3 comprises 11 residues.